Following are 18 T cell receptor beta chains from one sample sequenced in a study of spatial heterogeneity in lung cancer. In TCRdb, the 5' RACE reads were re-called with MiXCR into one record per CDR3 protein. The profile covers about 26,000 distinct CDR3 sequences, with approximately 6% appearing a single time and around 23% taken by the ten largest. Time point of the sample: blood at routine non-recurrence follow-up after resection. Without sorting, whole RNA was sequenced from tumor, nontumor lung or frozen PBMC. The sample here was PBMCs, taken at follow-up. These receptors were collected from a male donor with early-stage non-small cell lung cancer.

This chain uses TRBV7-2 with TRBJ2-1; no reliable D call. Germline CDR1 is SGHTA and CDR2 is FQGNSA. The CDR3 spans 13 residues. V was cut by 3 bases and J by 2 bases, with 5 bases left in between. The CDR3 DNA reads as TGTGCCAGCAGCTTGGTAACCTACAATGAGCAGTTCTTC. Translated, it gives CASSLVTYNEQFF.

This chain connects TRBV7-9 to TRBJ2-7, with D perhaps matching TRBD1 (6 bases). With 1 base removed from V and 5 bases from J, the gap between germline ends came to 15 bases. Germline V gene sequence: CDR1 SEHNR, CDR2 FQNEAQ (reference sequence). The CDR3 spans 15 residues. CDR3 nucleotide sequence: TGTGCCAGCAGCTTAGATGGGGGCAGGGGCCACGAGCAGTACTTC. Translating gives CASSLDGGRGHEQYF.

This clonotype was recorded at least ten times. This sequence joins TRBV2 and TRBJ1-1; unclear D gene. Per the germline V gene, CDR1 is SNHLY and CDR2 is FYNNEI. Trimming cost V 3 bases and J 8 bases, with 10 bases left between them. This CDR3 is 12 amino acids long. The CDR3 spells CASSERFKEAFF. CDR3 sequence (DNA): TGTGCCAGCAGTGAGAGGTTTAAGGAAGCTTTCTTT.

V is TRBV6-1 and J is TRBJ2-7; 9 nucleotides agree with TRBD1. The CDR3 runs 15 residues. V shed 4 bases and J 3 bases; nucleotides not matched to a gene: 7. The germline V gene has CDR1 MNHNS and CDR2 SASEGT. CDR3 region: CASSVSWTGDYEQYV. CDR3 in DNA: TGTGCCAGCAGTGTTTCTTGGACAGGGGACTACGAGCAGTACGTC.

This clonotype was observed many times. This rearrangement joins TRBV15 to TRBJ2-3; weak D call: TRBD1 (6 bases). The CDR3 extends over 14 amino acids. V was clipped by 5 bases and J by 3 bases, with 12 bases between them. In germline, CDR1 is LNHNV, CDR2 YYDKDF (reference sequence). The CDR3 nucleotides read TGTGCCACCAGCCATACAGGGAAGACAGATACGCAGTATTTT. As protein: CATSHTGKTDTQYF.

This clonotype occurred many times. CDR3 DNA sequence: TGTGCCAGCAGTTCGTCTCTGGATCAAGAGACCCAGTACTTC. As protein: CASSSSLDQETQYF. The chain links TRBV5-6 to TRBJ2-5; D ambiguous. Trimming pared 5 bases from V and 2 bases from J, leaving 13 bases between. The CDR3 length is 14 residues. CDR1 and CDR2 (germline): SGHDT, YYEEEE.

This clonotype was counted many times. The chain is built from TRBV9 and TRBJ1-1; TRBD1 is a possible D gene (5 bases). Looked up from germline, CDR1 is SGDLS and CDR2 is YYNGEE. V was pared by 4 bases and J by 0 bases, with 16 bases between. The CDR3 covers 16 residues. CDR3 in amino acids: CASSSRGAGMNTEAFF. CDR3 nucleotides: TGTGCCAGCAGCTCGCGAGGGGCAGGGATGAACACTGAAGCTTTCTTT. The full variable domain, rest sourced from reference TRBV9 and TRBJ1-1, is DSGVTQTPKHLITATGQRVTLRCSPRSGDLSVYWYQQSLDQGLQFLIQYYNGEERAKGNILERFSAQQFPDLHSELNLSSLELGDSALYFCASSSRGAGMNTEAFFGQGTRLTVV.

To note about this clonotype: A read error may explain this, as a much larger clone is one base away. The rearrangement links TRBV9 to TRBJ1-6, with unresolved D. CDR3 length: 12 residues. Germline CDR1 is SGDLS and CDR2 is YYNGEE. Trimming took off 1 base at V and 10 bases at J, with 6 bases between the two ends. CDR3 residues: CASSVSESPLHF. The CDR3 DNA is TGTGCCAGCAGCGTATCGGAGTCACCCCTCCACTTT.

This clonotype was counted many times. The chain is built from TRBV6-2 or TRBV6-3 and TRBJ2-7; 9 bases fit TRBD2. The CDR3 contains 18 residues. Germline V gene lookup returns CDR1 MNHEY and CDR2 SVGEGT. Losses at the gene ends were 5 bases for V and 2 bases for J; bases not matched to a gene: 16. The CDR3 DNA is TGTGCCAGCAGTACCTCATCTCTAGCGGGACTCGGACCCTACGAGCAGTACGTC. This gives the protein CASSTSSLAGLGPYEQYV.

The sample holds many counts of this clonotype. CDR3 loop: CASRVDSNQPQHF. The CDR3 nucleotides are TGTGCCAGCAGGGTTGATAGCAATCAGCCCCAGCATTTT. This chain links TRBV7-9 with TRBJ1-5; no firm D call. From germline, CDR1 is SEHNR and CDR2 FQNEAQ (reference sequence). This CDR3 contains 13 residues. V lost 6 bases to trimming and J lost 0 bases, with 6 bases between them.

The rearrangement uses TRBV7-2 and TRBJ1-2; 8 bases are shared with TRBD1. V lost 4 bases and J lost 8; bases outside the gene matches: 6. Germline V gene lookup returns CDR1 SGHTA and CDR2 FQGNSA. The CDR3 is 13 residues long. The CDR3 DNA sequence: TGTGCCAGCAGCTCCGGACAGGGTGGAGGCTACACCTTC. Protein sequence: CASSSGQGGGYTF. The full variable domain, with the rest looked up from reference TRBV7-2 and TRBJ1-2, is GAGVSQSPSNKVTEKGKDVELRCDPISGHTALYWYRQSLGQGLEFLIYFQGNSAPDKSGLPSDRFSAERTGGSVSTLTIQRTQQEDSAVYLCASSSGQGGGYTFGSGTRLTVV.

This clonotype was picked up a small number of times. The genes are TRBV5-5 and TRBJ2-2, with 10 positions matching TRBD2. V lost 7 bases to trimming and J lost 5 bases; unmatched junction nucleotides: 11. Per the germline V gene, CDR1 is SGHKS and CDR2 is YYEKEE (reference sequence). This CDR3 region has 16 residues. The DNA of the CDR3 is TGTGCCAGCGGTACTTTCCTAGCGGGAGAAACCGGGGAGCTGTTTTTT. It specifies CASGTFLAGETGELFF.

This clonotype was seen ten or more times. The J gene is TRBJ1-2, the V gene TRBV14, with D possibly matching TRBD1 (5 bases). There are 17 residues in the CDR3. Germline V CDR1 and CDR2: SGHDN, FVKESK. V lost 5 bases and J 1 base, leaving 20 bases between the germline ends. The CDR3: CASSAVQGPLHNYGYTF. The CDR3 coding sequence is TGTGCCAGCAGCGCGGTGCAGGGCCCACTACATAACTATGGCTACACCTTC. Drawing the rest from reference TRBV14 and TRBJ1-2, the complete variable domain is EAGVTQFPSHSVIEKGQTVTLRCDPISGHDNLYWYRRVMGKEIKFLLHFVKESKQDESGMPNNRFLAERTGGTYSTLKVQPAELEDSGVYFCASSAVQGPLHNYGYTFGSGTRLTVV.

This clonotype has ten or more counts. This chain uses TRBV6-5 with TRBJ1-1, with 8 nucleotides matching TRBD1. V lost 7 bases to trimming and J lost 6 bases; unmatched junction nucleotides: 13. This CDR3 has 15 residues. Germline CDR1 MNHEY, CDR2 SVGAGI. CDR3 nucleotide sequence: TGTGCCAGCACACCTCGGAAACAGGGGGTCCCTGAAGCTTTCTTT. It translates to CASTPRKQGVPEAFF.

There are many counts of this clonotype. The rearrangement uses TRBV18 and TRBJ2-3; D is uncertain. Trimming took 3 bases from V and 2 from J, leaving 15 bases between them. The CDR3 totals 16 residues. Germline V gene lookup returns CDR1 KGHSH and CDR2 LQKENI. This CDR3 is CASSPKRKAITDTQYF. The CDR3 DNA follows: TGTGCCAGCTCACCTAAGCGCAAAGCTATCACAGATACGCAGTATTTT.

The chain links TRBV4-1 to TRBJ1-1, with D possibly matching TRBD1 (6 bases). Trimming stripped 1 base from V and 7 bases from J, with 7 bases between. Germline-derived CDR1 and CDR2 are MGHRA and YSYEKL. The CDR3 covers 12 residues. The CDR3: CASSQVRGEAFF. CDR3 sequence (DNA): TGCGCCAGCAGCCAAGTCAGGGGTGAAGCTTTCTTT.

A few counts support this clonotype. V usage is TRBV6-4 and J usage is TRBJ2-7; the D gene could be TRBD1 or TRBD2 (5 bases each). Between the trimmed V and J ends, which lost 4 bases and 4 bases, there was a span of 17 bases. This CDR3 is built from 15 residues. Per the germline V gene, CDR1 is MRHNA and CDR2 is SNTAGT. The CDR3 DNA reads TGTGCCAGCAGTGTGATAAGGGACCCCCGGTACGAGCAGTACTTC. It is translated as CASSVIRDPRYEQYF.

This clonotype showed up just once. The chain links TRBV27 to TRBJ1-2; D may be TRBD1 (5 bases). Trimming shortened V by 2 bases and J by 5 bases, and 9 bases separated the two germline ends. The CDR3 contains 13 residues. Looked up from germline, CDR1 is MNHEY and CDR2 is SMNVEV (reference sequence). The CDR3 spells CASSLGRTYGYTF. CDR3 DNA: TGTGCCAGCAGTTTAGGACGGACATATGGCTACACCTTC.